A selection of T cell receptor beta chains follows, all from one sample in a study of tumor and adjacent non-tumor tissue in lung cancer. TCRdb reprocessed the multiplex PCR reads with MiXCR, giving one entry per CDR3 protein. The sample shows 130,000 or so distinct CDR3 sequences, approximately 66% of them seen only once. Sequencing was done on a sample of lung tumor tissue. All receptors derive from a man aged 25-45 years with non-small cell lung cancer. Both conserved end residues are part of each CDR3. Each record gives: CDR3 protein, CDR3 DNA, CDR3 length, clone size, D gene, V gene, J gene. D genes are given only for firm matches. The size field is filled for only some rows; it gives once, few, many or a size class.

CASSYRGGHDLFF	TGTGCCAGCAGTTACCGGGGCGGCCATGATCTGTTCTTC	13	.	.	TRBV6-5	TRBJ2-1
CASSFSTGEDEKLFF	TGTGCCAGCAGTTTTTCGACAGGGGAAGATGAAAAACTGTTTTTT	15	many	TRBD1	TRBV12-3/TRBV12-4	TRBJ1-4
CSARILVGGQETQYF	TGCAGTGCTAGAATTCTAGTGGGGGGCCAAGAGACACAGTACTTC	15	.	.	TRBV20-1	TRBJ2-5
CASNPARAWGVPDTQYF	TGCGCCAGCAACCCCGCCCGGGCATGGGGAGTCCCCGACACGCAGTATTTT	17	once	.	TRBV4-1	TRBJ2-3
CACRWNNPPGDTQYF	TGTGCCTGCAGGTGGAACAATCCCCCGGGAGATACGCAGTATTTT	15	.	.	TRBV5-5	TRBJ2-3
CACSLEVGKLFF	TGTGCCTGCAGCTTAGAGGTGGGGAAACTTTTTTTT	12	.	.	TRBV11-2	TRBJ1-4
CASSQTSPYTQYF	TGTGCCAGCAGCCAGACTAGCCCATACACGCAGTATTTT	13	.	TRBD2	TRBV11-2	TRBJ2-3
CASSPLAGALNEQFF	TGTGCCAGCAGCCCCCTAGCGGGAGCACTCAATGAGCAGTTCTTC	15	.	TRBD2	TRBV7-3	TRBJ2-1
CASSSEQQELETQYF	TGCGCCAGCAGCTCCGAACAGCAGGAGTTAGAGACCCAGTACTTC	15	.	.	TRBV5-1	TRBJ2-5
CASSALGGTGNTIYF	TGTGCCAGCAGCGCCCTCGGAGGCACTGGAAACACCATATATTTT	15	.	.	TRBV4-2	TRBJ1-3
CSVRRTGNSGANPLTF	TGCAGCGTCCGGAGGACAGGGAACTCTGGGGCCAACCCCCTGACTTTC	16	.	TRBD1	TRBV29-1	TRBJ2-6
CSARDWLNRQGLYNEQFF	TGCAGTGCTAGAGATTGGCTTAACCGACAGGGGTTGTACAATGAGCAGTTCTTC	18	many	TRBD1	TRBV20-1	TRBJ2-1
CASTAGLAGGPYNEQFF	TGTGCCAGCACCGCCGGCCTAGCGGGAGGCCCGTACAATGAGCAATTCTTC	17	.	TRBD2	TRBV6-5	TRBJ2-1
CSAFGTSGANTGELFF	TGCAGTGCCTTCGGGACTAGCGGGGCAAACACCGGGGAGCTGTTTTTT	16	many	TRBD2	TRBV20-1	TRBJ2-2
CASSGLAGGTDTQYF	TGTGCCAGCAGTGGTCTAGCGGGGGGCACAGATACGCAGTATTTT	15	many	TRBD2	TRBV6-1	TRBJ2-3
CASSVGGGSYEQYF	TGTGCCAGCAGTGTCGGTGGGGGGTCCTACGAGCAGTACTTC	14	many	.	TRBV6-1	TRBJ2-7
CVSSAPGTSGMDSGELFF	TGTGTCAGCAGCGCACCCGGGACTAGCGGGATGGACTCCGGGGAGCTGTTTTTT	18	.	TRBD2	TRBV7-9	TRBJ2-2
CAISEEPQDTQYF	TGTGCCATCAGTGAGGAGCCCCAAGATACGCAGTATTTT	13	many	.	TRBV10-3	TRBJ2-3
CATSTGARNTIYF	TGTGCCACCAGCACAGGGGCTAGAAACACCATATATTTT	13	.	TRBD1	TRBV11-3	TRBJ1-3
CAASDRRKSNQPQHF	TGTGCCGCCAGTGATCGACGTAAAAGCAATCAGCCCCAGCATTTT	15	.	.	TRBV24-1	TRBJ1-5
CASSLGQEGAFF	TGTGCCAGCAGCTTGGGCCAGGAGGGGGCTTTCTTT	12	few	.	TRBV5-6	TRBJ1-1
CSVEGMTGFEETHYF	TGCAGCGTCGAGGGGATGACAGGGTTTGAAGAGACCCATTACTTC	15	.	TRBD1	TRBV29-1	TRBJ2-5
CASSPFPLGSPLHF	TGCGCCAGCAGCCCTTTTCCCTTGGGTTCACCCCTCCACTTT	14	many	.	TRBV4-3	TRBJ1-6
CASSSLGQTGNTIYF	TGTGCCAGCAGCTCCCTCGGACAGACTGGAAACACCATATATTTT	15	.	.	TRBV7-9	TRBJ1-3
CASRSPAWGGSGELFF	TGTGCCAGCAGGAGCCCGGCGTGGGGGGGCAGCGGGGAGCTGTTTTTT	16	many	.	TRBV12-3/TRBV12-4	TRBJ2-2
CASSLSSGGVKTQYF	TGTGCCAGCAGCCTCTCTAGCGGGGGGGTAAAGACCCAGTACTTC	15	.	TRBD2	TRBV12-3/TRBV12-4	TRBJ2-5
CSAPLSGVSDEQFF	TGCAGTGCTCCACTTTCGGGAGTTTCCGATGAGCAGTTCTTC	14	many	.	TRBV20-1	TRBJ2-1
CAWSGHSNQPQHF	TGTGCCTGGAGTGGACATAGCAATCAGCCCCAGCATTTT	13	.	.	TRBV30	TRBJ1-5
CANSLEAGGQETRYF	TGTGCCAACAGCTTAGAAGCGGGAGGACAAGAGACCCGGTACTTC	15	.	TRBD2	TRBV11-3	TRBJ2-5
CASSRGGSNQSQHF	TGTGCCAGCAGCCGAGGGGGGAGCAATCAGTCCCAGCATTTT	14	.	.	TRBV7-9	TRBJ1-5
CASGRRADQPQHF	TGTGCCAGCGGAAGAAGGGCGGATCAGCCCCAGCATTTT	13	.	.	TRBV12-3/TRBV12-4	TRBJ1-5
CASSLGGSGKDEQYF	TGTGCCAGCAGCTTGGGAGGGTCAGGGAAAGACGAGCAGTACTTC	15	once	.	TRBV5-4	TRBJ2-7
CASSLGRGEPEKLFF	TGTGCCAGCAGCTTGGGAAGGGGGGAGCCAGAAAAACTGTTTTTT	15	few	.	TRBV5-4	TRBJ1-4
CSSSPSPLYNEKFF	TGTAGCAGCAGTCCCAGTCCCCTCTACAATGAGAAGTTCTTC	14	.	.	TRBV11-3	TRBJ2-1
CSARDRDPYQETQYF	TGCAGTGCTAGAGATCGGGACCCGTACCAAGAGACCCAGTACTTC	15	many	.	TRBV20-1	TRBJ2-5
CASSLQGWNTDELSF	TGTGCCAGCAGTTTGCAGGGCTGGAACACCGACGAGCTGTCTTTT	15	.	.	TRBV12-3/TRBV12-4	TRBJ2-2
CSARDPTGTSSGELFF	TGCAGTGCTAGAGACCCGACAGGGACTAGTTCCGGGGAGCTGTTTTTT	16	.	.	TRBV20-1	TRBJ2-2
CASSQSGTGRETQYF	TGCGCCAGCAGCCAATCCGGGACAGGGCGAGAGACCCAGTACTTC	15	many	TRBD1	TRBV4-3	TRBJ2-5
CASSQQTGKDIQYF	TGCGCCAGCAGCCAACAGACAGGGAAGGACATTCAGTACTTC	14	few	TRBD1	TRBV4-3	TRBJ2-4
CASSRTSGMTADTQYF	TGTGCCAGCAGCCGGACTAGCGGGATGACGGCCGATACGCAGTATTTT	16	.	TRBD2	TRBV5-4	TRBJ2-3